This TCR beta chain came from a study of T cells in Graves' hyperthyroidism and ophthalmopathy. Across the whole study: Peripheral blood sampling occurred at initial diagnosis, before any treatment.

The sample holds a few counts of this clonotype. Trimming pared 6 bases from V and 8 bases from J, leaving 14 bases between. The V gene's germline CDR1 is MNHNS and CDR2 SASEGT. The CDR3 sequence is 12 residues long. The TCR beta CDR3 regions underwent amplification using RNA transcripts as the source. The TCR CDR3 was amplified in a first-round RT-PCR using the HTBI primer set. TCRdb re-called the multiplex PCR reads through MiXCR, storing one row per CDR3 protein. Seen here are about 300,000 distinct CDR3 sequences, roughly 15% observed once, and the top ten hold around a third. The sequence was collected from a man younger than 40 with Graves' hyperthyroidism. Sequencing was carried out using blood. The chain uses TRBV6-1 and TRBJ2-7; no reliable D call. CDR3 protein: CASRELGGKQYF. In DNA form, the CDR3 reads TGTGCCAGCAGGGAACTGGGTGGCAAGCAGTACTTC.